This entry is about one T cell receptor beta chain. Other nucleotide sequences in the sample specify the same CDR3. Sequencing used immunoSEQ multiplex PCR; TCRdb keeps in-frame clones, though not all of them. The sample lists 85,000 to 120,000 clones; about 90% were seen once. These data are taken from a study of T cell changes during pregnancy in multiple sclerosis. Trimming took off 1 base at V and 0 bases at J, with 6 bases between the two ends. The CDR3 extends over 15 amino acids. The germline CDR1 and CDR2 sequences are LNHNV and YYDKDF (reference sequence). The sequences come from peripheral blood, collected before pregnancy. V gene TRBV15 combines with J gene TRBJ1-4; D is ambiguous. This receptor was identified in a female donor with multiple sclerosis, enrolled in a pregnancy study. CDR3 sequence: CATSRGGATNEKLFF. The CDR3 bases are TGTGCCACCAGCAGAGGGGGAGCAACTAATGAAAAACTGTTTTTT. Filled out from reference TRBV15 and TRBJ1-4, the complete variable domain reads DAMVIQNPRYQVTQFGKPVTLSCSQTLNHNVMYWYQQKSSQAPKLLFHYYDKDFNNEADTPDNFQSRRPNTSFCFLDIRSPGLGDTAMYLCATSRGGATNEKLFFGSGTQLSVL.